The 20 T cell receptor beta chains listed next were all sequenced from one sample in a study of T cell responses to AZD1222 COVID-19 vaccine. Sequenced by immunoSEQ multiplex PCR; TCRdb stores in-frame clones only, minus some. The table has about 35,000 clones, over 75% seen once; the top ten hold 11%. This sample comprised peripheral blood, obtained 28 days after the second AZD1222 dose. The receptors come from an adult who received the AZD1222 COVID-19 vaccine.

This chain links TRBV5-1 with TRBJ1-3; D gene uncertain. Trimming took off 4 bases at V and 1 base at J, with 9 bases between the two ends. Germline CDR1 SGHRS, CDR2 YFSETQ. CDR3 size: 14 residues. The CDR3 sequence: CASSGRESGNTIYF. CDR3 bases: TGCGCCAGCAGCGGGCGGGAGTCTGGAAACACCATATATTTT.

The chain is built from TRBV19 and TRBJ1-1, with a weak D call TRBD1 (5 bases). The germline V and J ends were trimmed by 3 bases and 0 bases, with 8 bases remaining between them. From germline, CDR1 is LNHDA and CDR2 SQIVND (reference sequence). CDR3 length equals 14 residues. The CDR3, as DNA: TGTGCCAGTAGTATCCCAGGGCTGAACACTGAAGCTTTCTTT. It yields the protein CASSIPGLNTEAFF.

The chain links TRBV2 to TRBJ1-3, with a possible D match to TRBD1 (5 bases). The CDR3 contains 15 residues. V lost 3 bases to trimming and J lost 1 base, with 10 bases between them. CDR1 is SNHLY and CDR2 is FYNNEI in the germline V gene. The CDR3 region is CASSDPGGSGNTIYF. The CDR3 coding sequence is TGTGCCAGCAGTGACCCGGGGGGATCTGGAAACACCATATATTTT.

The J gene is TRBJ2-3, the V gene TRBV5-6; TRBD2 matches 7 bases. Germline CDR1 SGHDT, CDR2 YYEEEE. The CDR3 has 14 residues. V shed 2 bases and J 4 bases; nucleotides not matched to a gene: 4. DNA for the CDR3: TGTGCCAGCAGCTTACGGACTAGTTCAGATACGCAGTATTTT. It translates to CASSLRTSSDTQYF.

This clone was picked up a small number of times. This chain joins TRBV2 and TRBJ2-7; 8 nucleotides line up with TRBD1. Looked up from germline, CDR1 is SNHLY and CDR2 is FYNNEI. After removal of 6 bases from V and 2 bases from J, the junction contained 9 bases not matched to a gene. The CDR3 length is 15 residues. For the CDR3, the DNA is TGTGCCAGCAGGAGGCAGGGGGCGTCCACCTACGAGCAGTACTTC. As protein: CASRRQGASTYEQYF.

This chain joins TRBV2 and TRBJ1-2; D unclear. CDR1 is SNHLY and CDR2 is FYNNEI in the germline V gene. The CDR3 has 13 amino acids. V was pared by 1 base and J by 3 bases, with 6 bases between. The CDR3 reads CASSEGGYYGYTF. The CDR3 DNA reads TGTGCCAGCAGTGAAGGGGGATACTATGGCTACACCTTC.

The V and J genes are TRBV11-2 and TRBJ1-5; tentative D call: TRBD1 (6 bases). The CDR3 contains 15 residues. V lost 3 bases and J lost 7, with 16 bases in between. The germline CDR1 and CDR2 sequences are SGHAT and FQNNGV. CDR3 amino acids: CASSFGGGQGQPQHF. CDR3 nucleotides: TGTGCCAGCAGCTTTGGGGGGGGGCAAGGGCAGCCCCAGCATTTT.

This clone showed up just once. This rearrangement joins TRBV3-1 (or the pseudogene TRBV3-2) to TRBJ2-7; TRBD2 agrees at 11 bases. The CDR3 covers 19 residues. J lost 0 bases, V lost 1 base, and 11 bases had no gene match. In germline, CDR1 is LGHDT, CDR2 YNNKEL (reference sequence). In DNA form, the CDR3 reads TGTGCCAGCAGCCAAGCGACGGCTAGCGGGGGGTCTCACTCCTACGAGCAGTACTTC. It yields the protein CASSQATASGGSHSYEQYF.

The chain is built from TRBV5-1 and TRBJ2-5; D call uncertain. V was cut by 1 base and J by 4 bases, with 8 bases left in between. Germline CDR1 and CDR2: SGHRS and YFSETQ. The length of the CDR3 is 13 residues. The CDR3 reads CASSLIVGETQYF. CDR3 in DNA: TGCGCCAGCAGCTTGATAGTTGGAGAGACCCAGTACTTC.

This chain connects TRBV30 to TRBJ1-2; D is unclear. Germline V gene data show CDR1 as GTSNPN and CDR2 as SVGIG (reference sequence). V was cut by 7 bases and J by 8 bases, with 20 bases left in between. The CDR3 is made up of 13 amino acids. The CDR3 is CASNMGEGEGYTF. DNA of the CDR3: TGTGCCTCAAACATGGGAGAAGGCGAAGGCTACACCTTC.

The chain combines TRBV9 with TRBJ1-2, with D unresolved. CDR3 length equals 13 residues. In germline, CDR1 is SGDLS, CDR2 YYNGEE. Between the trimmed V and J ends, which lost 4 bases and 4 bases, there was a span of 11 bases. The CDR3 sequence is CASSKEVGYGYTF. CDR3 DNA sequence: TGTGCCAGCAGCAAGGAGGTAGGCTATGGCTACACCTTC.

This clone was seen once. This sequence joins TRBV5-1 and TRBJ1-2; possibly TRBD1 for D (5 bases). The V end lost 0 bases, the J end lost 7 bases, and 13 bases lay between the germline ends. In germline, CDR1 is SGHRS, CDR2 YFSETQ. This CDR3 is 14 amino acids long. The CDR3 reads CASSLVADGAGYTF. DNA for the CDR3: TGCGCCAGCAGCTTGGTGGCGGATGGGGCTGGCTACACCTTC.

This clone was detected once. The gene calls are TRBV12-3 or TRBV12-4 and TRBJ2-4, with a tentative D call TRBD1 (7 bases). Trimming took off 5 bases at V and 9 bases at J, with 14 bases between the two ends. The length of the CDR3 is 13 residues. The CDR3 protein is CASSTDRRGIQYF. The DNA of the CDR3 is TGTGCCAGCAGTACGGACAGGCGGGGCATTCAGTACTTC.

This clone was seen a handful of times. The chain employs TRBV7-9 and TRBJ1-1, with TRBD1 identical over 10 bases. Germline V gene lookup returns CDR1 SEHNR and CDR2 FQNEAQ (reference sequence). Trimming at V came to 4 bases and at J to 5 bases, leaving 1 base not matched to a gene. CDR3 length: 13 residues. As DNA, the CDR3 is TGTGCCAGCAGCTGGGACAGGGGAACTGAAGCTTTCTTT. This codes for CASSWDRGTEAFF.

This rearrangement joins TRBV7-2 to TRBJ1-5, with unresolved D. The CDR3 contains 13 residues. Germline CDR1 reads SGHTA; CDR2 reads FQGNSA. The germline V and J ends were trimmed by 4 bases and 6 bases, with 10 bases remaining between them. Here the CDR3 reads CASSSNLRQPQHF. The CDR3 region has the DNA TGTGCCAGCAGCTCCAACTTGCGTCAGCCCCAGCATTTT.

CDR3 sequence reads: CASSPSLSGLSNTGELFF. CDR3 bases: TGCGCCAGCAGCCCAAGTTTAAGTGGACTTTCGAACACCGGGGAGCTGTTTTTT. The chain recombines TRBV5-1 with TRBJ2-2; D may be TRBD2 (5 bases). The CDR3 is 18 amino acids. CDR1 and CDR2 (germline): SGHRS, YFSETQ. V lost 4 bases to trimming and J lost 0 bases, with 19 bases between them.

V is TRBV5-8 and J is TRBJ1-2; D remains unclear. CDR1 is SGHTS, CDR2 YDEGEE, per germline. Trimming shortened V by 4 bases and J by 13 bases, and 8 bases separated the two germline ends. This CDR3 has 9 amino acids. CDR3 in amino acids: CASSPRFTF. CDR3 nucleotides: TGTGCCAGCAGCCCCCGGTTCACCTTC.

In DNA, the CDR3 is TGTGCCTGGAGTCGGACAGGGGGCGAAGATACGCAGTATTTT. It translates to CAWSRTGGEDTQYF. V gene TRBV30 combines with J gene TRBJ2-3, with 11 bases aligning to TRBD1. CDR3 length equals 14 residues. Germline V lookup: CDR1 GTSNPN, CDR2 SVGIG (reference sequence). Trimming took 2 bases from V and 5 from J; bases not matched to a gene: 3.

This chain links TRBV7-2 with TRBJ2-4; D possibly uses TRBD1 or TRBD2 (6 bases each). The CDR3 is 16 residues long. Germline V gene data show CDR1 as SGHTA and CDR2 as FQGNSA. Between the trimmed V and J ends, which lost 4 bases and 5 bases, there was a span of 18 bases. The CDR3: CASSYGGRGRENIQYF. The CDR3 coding sequence is TGTGCCAGCAGCTATGGGGGGCGGGGCAGAGAAAACATTCAGTACTTC.

The rearrangement links TRBV5-3 to TRBJ1-2; 9 bases match TRBD1. TRBV5-3 is marked as an open reading frame, function uncertain. V shed 3 bases, J shed 6 bases, and the junction held 3 bases outside the gene matches. The CDR3 runs 13 residues. CDR3 nucleotide sequence: TGTGCCAGAAGCTATACAGGGGGCGATGGCTACACCTTC. This gives the protein CARSYTGGDGYTF.